The 7 T cell receptor beta chains listed next were all sequenced from one sample in a study of T cell repertoires in ileal Crohn's disease. Profiled with immunoSEQ multiplex PCR; TCRdb holds only in-frame clones, not every one. The repertoire holds roughly 2,000 clones, with around four fifths as singletons. The time point denotes: neoterminal ileum biopsy at postoperative endoscopy, about 6 months after surgery. The sequenced sample consisted of ileal tissue. Receptor source: an adult with Crohn's disease.

In this sample, this clone turned up a few times. CDR3 loop: CASSQDRGGNYGYTF. The CDR3 region has the DNA TGCGCCAGCAGCCAAGATCGGGGGGGGAACTATGGCTACACCTTC. V usage is TRBV4-1 and J usage is TRBJ1-2, with a possible D match to TRBD1 (5 bases). This CDR3 has 15 residues. The V and J ends lost 0 bases and 2 bases respectively, with 10 bases between them. Germline CDR1 and CDR2: MGHRA and YSYEKL.

V and J are TRBV6-5 and TRBJ1-2; D may be TRBD1 (5 bases). The germline V and J ends were trimmed by 6 bases and 7 bases, with 12 bases remaining between them. The CDR3 totals 12 residues. Germline V gene data show CDR1 as MNHEY and CDR2 as SVGAGI. For the CDR3, the DNA is TGTGCCAGCAGAACGGGGGGAGGTGGCTACACCTTC. Protein sequence: CASRTGGGGYTF.

This clone was seen a single time. This rearrangement joins TRBV6-1 to TRBJ2-5, with 7 bases aligning to TRBD1. The CDR3 is made up of 13 amino acids. V shed 8 bases and J 1 base; nucleotides not matched to a gene: 4. The germline CDR1 and CDR2 sequences are MNHNS and SASEGT. CDR3 in amino acids: CASGGQPQETQYF. The CDR3 DNA reads TGTGCCAGCGGGGGACAGCCCCAAGAGACCCAGTACTTC.

The chain employs TRBV10-3 and TRBJ1-1; TRBD1 aligns across 7 bases. The V gene's germline CDR1 is ENHRY and CDR2 SYGVKD. The junction had 3 bases not matched to a gene; V was cut back by 6 bases and J by 2 bases. The CDR3 consists of 13 residues. The CDR3 sequence: CAISLGGNTEAFF. The CDR3, as DNA: TGTGCCATCAGCCTAGGGGGCAACACTGAAGCTTTCTTT.

The J gene is TRBJ1-2, the V gene TRBV27; 7 positions match TRBD1. The length of the CDR3 is 15 residues. CDR1 is MNHEY, CDR2 SMNVEV, per germline (reference sequence). Trimming cost V 6 bases and J 3 bases; bases outside gene matches: 10. The CDR3 nucleotides read TGTGCCAGCAGGACAGGGATCGGCGAGTACTATGGCTACACCTTC. Translated, it gives CASRTGIGEYYGYTF.

The rearrangement links TRBV5-1 to TRBJ1-2, with TRBD1 identical over 7 bases. CDR3 length equals 15 residues. V shed 3 bases and J 4 bases; nucleotides not matched to a gene: 9. Germline V CDR1 and CDR2: SGHRS, YFSETQ. CDR3 sequence: CASSSDRVGGYGYTF. In DNA form, the CDR3 reads TGCGCCAGCAGCTCCGACAGGGTCGGAGGCTATGGCTACACCTTC.

V usage is TRBV29-1 and J usage is TRBJ2-7; D uncertain. Trimming cost V 6 bases and J 6 bases, with 12 bases left between them. Germline V gives CDR1 SQVTM, CDR2 ANQGSEA. There are 11 residues in the CDR3. The CDR3 loop is CSVKEPGEQYF. In DNA, the CDR3 is TGCAGCGTGAAGGAACCGGGCGAGCAGTACTTC.